This T cell receptor (beta chain) was captured by sequencing in a study of T-cell memory formation after mild COVID-19. MiXCR, run by TCRdb on the 5' RACE reads, gives a single entry per CDR3 protein. This table has around 120,000 distinct CDR3 sequences, 15% to 20% appearing once. This CDR3 comprises 14 residues. Germline CDR1 KGHSY, CDR2 FQNENV. The ends lost 7 bases at V and 3 bases at J; junction bases unmatched: 8. Turning to this clonotype: No antigen is known for it.

Study-wide results and limits: Day 37-peaking second-wave clones had unconfirmed SARS-CoV-2 specificity.

This receptor was identified in an adult woman who had mild COVID-19 (a few samples of this study predate the infection). Cell type and time point are not known. Sequencing was performed on PBMCs or a T cell subset sorted from them (not recorded which). The rearrangement links TRBV16 to TRBJ2-7; 8 bases match TRBD1. The CDR3 DNA reads TGTGCCAGCACCTCCACAGGGGGTAGCTACGAGCAGTACTTC. Amino acids: CASTSTGGSYEQYF.